One and the same sample provided the 9 T cell receptor beta chains below, sequenced in a study of T-cell memory formation after mild COVID-19. Using its own MiXCR run on the 5' RACE reads, TCRdb lists one record per CDR3 protein. Altogether 400,000 to 550,000 distinct CDR3 sequences are present, roughly 23% being singletons, with the ten largest covering roughly an eighth. Material: PBMCs or a T cell subset sorted from them (not recorded which). The source is an adult woman who had mild COVID-19 (a few samples of this study predate the infection). Cell type and time point are not known.

This clonotype was counted a few times. The chain is built from TRBV27 and TRBJ2-1; the D call may be TRBD1 or TRBD2 (5 bases each). The V gene's germline CDR1 is MNHEY and CDR2 SMNVEV (reference sequence). The CDR3 extends over 13 amino acids. V was trimmed by 5 bases and J by 8 bases, leaving 13 bases between them. The DNA of the CDR3 is TGTGCCAGCAGTGGGTGGGACCGATATGAGCAGTTCTTC. Amino acid sequence: CASSGWDRYEQFF.

This clonotype was counted a few times. CDR3 in DNA: TGTGCCAGCAGTTACTCCGGGACCGTCGCAGTGCAGTACTTC. Translating gives CASSYSGTVAVQYF. The chain carries TRBV6-5 and TRBJ2-7; D is tentatively TRBD1 or TRBD2 (5 bases each). The germline V gene has CDR1 MNHEY and CDR2 SVGAGI. The CDR3 is 14 amino acids. V was pared by 0 bases and J by 9 bases, with 15 bases between.

The V call is TRBV4-1, the J call TRBJ1-1; perhaps TRBD1 as D (6 bases). V lost 3 bases to trimming and J lost 6 bases, with 14 bases between them. This CDR3 is 14 amino acids long. Germline V CDR1 and CDR2: MGHRA, YSYEKL. CDR3 nucleotide sequence: TGCGCCAGCAGCCACCCGGGACACACGTCTGAAGCTTTCTTT. Translated, it gives CASSHPGHTSEAFF.

The genes are TRBV6-5 and TRBJ1-2, with 11 bases lining up with TRBD1. The V gene's germline CDR1 is MNHEY and CDR2 SVGAGI. The length of the CDR3 is 14 residues. The ends lost 4 bases at V and 7 bases at J; junction bases unmatched: 5. CDR3 nucleotide sequence: TGTGCCAGCAGTTCGACCGGACAGGGGGCTGGCTACACCTTC. It is translated as CASSSTGQGAGYTF.

This clonotype was detected only a few times. CDR3 amino acids: CASSTGDRPPYEQYF. The DNA for the CDR3 is TGCGCCAGCAGCACGGGGGACCGGCCCCCCTACGAGCAGTACTTC. The chain couples TRBV5-1 to TRBJ2-7, with D possibly being TRBD2 (6 bases). The CDR3 has 15 amino acids. V gave up 4 bases and J gave up 2 bases, with 16 bases separating them. CDR1 is SGHRS, CDR2 YFSETQ, per germline.

The chain combines TRBV9 with TRBJ2-3; perhaps TRBD2 as D (5 bases). Trimming shortened V by 3 bases and J by 2 bases, and 10 bases separated the two germline ends. The CDR3 has 14 amino acids. Germline V CDR1 and CDR2: SGDLS, YYNGEE. The CDR3 DNA is TGTGCCAGCAGCGGGCGGGCCCCCACAGATACGCAGTATTTT. It translates to CASSGRAPTDTQYF.

The sample holds a few counts of this clonotype. This chain connects TRBV29-1 to TRBJ1-2; perhaps TRBD1 as D (5 bases). The CDR3 extends over 14 amino acids. Germline V gene sequence: CDR1 SQVTM, CDR2 ANQGSEA. V dropped 6 bases and J dropped 4 bases, with 18 bases sitting between them. CDR3 nucleotide sequence: TGCAGCGTCGAGGCGTTGGCAGGGAGCTATGGCTACACCTTC. Translating it yields CSVEALAGSYGYTF.

This clonotype came up a few times. This chain links TRBV7-9 with TRBJ2-3; 10 bases fit TRBD2. The ends lost 5 bases at V and 0 bases at J; junction bases unmatched: 8. CDR1 and CDR2 from the germline V gene are SEHNR and FQNEAQ (reference sequence). The CDR3 totals 17 residues. The CDR3 loop reads CASSPWVAGGSTDTQYF. The CDR3 DNA reads as TGTGCCAGCAGCCCTTGGGTAGCGGGAGGCAGCACAGATACGCAGTATTTT.

The table lists this clonotype with a few counts. The chain recombines TRBV12-3 or TRBV12-4 with TRBJ2-3; 11 bases line up with TRBD2. Germline trimming cut 3 bases from V and 2 bases from J; bases unmatched to any gene: 7. The CDR3 contains 17 residues. The CDR3 reads CASSFPLAGGPTDTQYF. CDR3 DNA sequence: TGTGCCAGCAGTTTCCCTCTAGCGGGAGGCCCCACAGATACGCAGTATTTT.